This T cell receptor (beta chain) originates from a study of OX40 agonist ivuxolimab in advanced cancers. The study, taken as a whole, reports: Some nonresponders also had low normalized T-cell clonal expansion. At 0.1 to 3.0 mg/kg and by week 6, clonal expansion occurred in CD4+ and CD8+ blood T cells. More expanded clones were found, on average, in CD8+ than in CD4+ T cells.

The data were produced by immunoSEQ multiplex PCR, yet TCRdb's version contains in-frame clones alone and is incomplete. Here the sample spans 15,000 to 20,000 clones, 74% being singletons. In regard to this clone: Its antigen is not known.

Autoimmune disease history or systemic immunosuppression led to patients being barred. Material: CD4+ or CD8+ T cells sorted from blood, obtained in a trial of the OX40 agonist ivuxolimab. This TCR was sampled from an adult with an advanced solid tumor such as melanoma, head and neck, liver or kidney cancer.

CDR3 bases: TGTGCCAGCAGCGTAGTAGCAGCCCCAGATACGCAGTATTTT. Its protein is CASSVVAAPDTQYF. The chain recombines TRBV9 with TRBJ2-3; no firm D call. Germline lookup yields CDR1 SGDLS and CDR2 YYNGEE. CDR3 size: 14 residues. The ends were cut back, 0 bases at V and 4 bases at J, with 9 bases in the middle.